The clone carrying this T cell receptor beta chain was found a few times. Its antigen is unidentified. Trimming stripped 6 bases from V and 6 bases from J, with 17 bases between. CDR3 length: 13 amino acids. In germline, CDR1 is DFQATT, CDR2 SNEGSKA (reference sequence). There were TCR beta CDR3 regions amplified from RNA transcripts. First-round RT-PCR with HTBI primers amplified the TCR CDR3 region. TCRdb reanalysed the multiplex PCR reads using MiXCR and keeps one entry per CDR3 protein. The sample lists about 350,000 distinct CDR3 sequences, roughly 13% seen once, with 20% to 25% in the top ten. This entry comes from a study of T cells in Graves' hyperthyroidism and ophthalmopathy. General study points: The model's output predicted ophthalmopathy at a median of about 5.9 months prior to onset. The blood repertoire included most of the expanded thyroid clonotypes above 0.001.

Researchers defined stable Graves' hyperthyroidism as no ophthalmopathy progression within 18 months. Diagnosing involved the use of clinical symptoms, serum thyroxine and TRAb, thyroid ultrasound and orbital computed tomography. This sequence originates from a woman aged 25-40 years with Graves' hyperthyroidism. Input material: blood. The chain couples TRBV20-1 to TRBJ1-1; D is ambiguous. CDR3 amino acids: CSATGRYRSEAFF. CDR3 coding DNA: TGCAGTGCCACGGGCCGATATAGATCTGAAGCTTTCTTT.